Each of the 27 T cell receptor beta chains below was sequenced from the same sample in a study of T cells after yellow fever vaccination. TCRdb independently ran MiXCR on the 5' RACE reads; one entry per CDR3 protein. The repertoire holds 350,000 to 450,000 distinct CDR3 sequences, with around 20% as singletons. The sample was PBMCs, taken before the yellow fever booster vaccination. Every receptor here comes from a man younger than 30 who received the YFV17D yellow fever vaccine.

This clonotype was recorded many times. The gene calls are TRBV4-3 and TRBJ2-2; the D is unclear. The germline CDR1 and CDR2 sequences are LGHNA and YSLEER. This CDR3 is built from 16 residues. With 2 bases removed from V and 7 bases from J, the gap between germline ends came to 17 bases. The CDR3 DNA sequence: TGCGCCAGCAGCCAATTGGTGGGGTCGTGGTACGGGGAGCTGTTTTTT. Translated: CASSQLVGSWYGELFF.

The table lists this clonotype with a few counts. The V gene is TRBV20-1, the J gene TRBJ1-2; the match to TRBD1 covers 11 bases. The ends lost 4 bases at V and 3 bases at J; junction bases unmatched: 7. In germline, CDR1 is DFQATT, CDR2 SNEGSKA (reference sequence). The CDR3 consists of 15 residues. The CDR3 nucleotides are TGCAGTGCTAAGGACAGGGGGCAGTTCGACTATGGCTACACCTTC. It codes for CSAKDRGQFDYGYTF.

This clonotype has just a few counts. V and J are TRBV12-3 or TRBV12-4 and TRBJ2-1; 9 bases agree with TRBD2. V dropped 5 bases and J dropped 4; count of bases not matched to a gene: 9. The CDR3 spans 16 residues. The CDR3 here is CASSGAGGDPYNEQFF. The DNA for the CDR3 is TGTGCCAGCAGTGGGGCGGGAGGGGATCCATACAATGAGCAGTTCTTC.

The chain joins TRBV11-1 to TRBJ2-7, with unresolved D. V was trimmed by 5 bases and J by 2 bases, leaving 16 bases between them. Per the germline V gene, CDR1 is SGHAT and CDR2 is FQDESV (reference sequence). CDR3 length: 15 residues. CDR3 region: CASSPRAAVPYEQYV. CDR3 in DNA: TGTGCCAGCAGCCCACGGGCGGCAGTCCCCTACGAGCAGTACGTC.

This clonotype has only a few counts. The rearrangement joins TRBV29-1 to TRBJ1-1; D is unclear. Germline V CDR1 and CDR2: SQVTM, ANQGSEA. The V end was cut by 0 bases, the J end by 4 bases, with 9 bases between. The CDR3 is 13 amino acids. CDR3 in amino acids: CSVEDTEGTEAFF. CDR3 nucleotide sequence: TGCAGCGTTGAAGACACAGAGGGCACTGAAGCTTTCTTT.

The rearrangement links TRBV9 to TRBJ2-2; D is tentatively TRBD1 or TRBD2 (6 bases each). Trimming removed 4 bases from V and 4 bases from J, with 14 bases in between. Germline CDR1 is SGDLS and CDR2 is YYNGEE. This CDR3 region has 15 residues. The DNA for the CDR3 is TGTGCCAGCAGCCCCCAAGGGGGGACCACCGGGGAGCTGTTTTTT. This codes for CASSPQGGTTGELFF.

Only a few counts were recorded for this clonotype. The V call is TRBV4-3, the J call TRBJ1-1; perhaps TRBD1 as D (5 bases). This CDR3 comprises 18 residues. The germline gives CDR1 LGHNA, CDR2 YSLEER. With 1 base removed from V and 1 base from J, the gap between germline ends came to 19 bases. CDR3 DNA sequence: TGCGCCAGCAGCCAAGCCAGAGGACACCGGTTTTCGAACACTGAAGCTTTCTTT. Its translation is CASSQARGHRFSNTEAFF.

This rearrangement joins TRBV5-1 to TRBJ2-3, with a weak D call TRBD2 (5 bases). The ends were cut back, 0 bases at V and 5 bases at J, with 16 bases in the middle. Looked up from germline, CDR1 is SGHRS and CDR2 is YFSETQ. This CDR3 is 16 amino acids long. The CDR3 loop is CASSLVSGKQVDTQYF. The CDR3 DNA reads TGCGCCAGCAGCTTGGTGTCCGGGAAGCAAGTAGATACGCAGTATTTT.

The chain joins TRBV7-6 to TRBJ2-1; D might be TRBD2 (7 bases). The CDR3 is 16 amino acids. Germline V gene lookup returns CDR1 SGHVS and CDR2 FNYEAQ. Deletions cut 1 base from V and 4 bases from J, with 14 bases between. This CDR3 is CASSLGGGAAYNEQFF. For the CDR3, the DNA is TGTGCCAGCAGCTTAGGTGGGGGGGCAGCGTACAATGAGCAGTTCTTC.

The chain couples TRBV29-1 to TRBJ2-6; no reliable D call. The CDR3 has 14 residues. CDR1 SQVTM and CDR2 ANQGSEA come from the germline V gene. Trimming removed 6 bases at V and 1 base at J, with 10 bases between. The CDR3 reads CSVAFGSGANVLTF. As DNA, the CDR3 is TGCAGCGTCGCTTTCGGGTCTGGGGCCAACGTCCTGACTTTC. Drawing the rest from reference TRBV29-1 and TRBJ2-6, the complete variable domain is SAVISQKPSRDICQRGTSLTIQCQVDSQVTMMFWYRQQPGQSLTLIATANQGSEATYESGFVIDKFPISRPNLTFSTLTVSNMSPEDSSIYLCSVAFGSGANVLTFGAGSRLTVL.

This clonotype has more than one count but fewer than ten. The rearrangement links TRBV7-2 to TRBJ1-6, with D unresolved. The germline CDR1 and CDR2 sequences are SGHTA and FQGNSA. Trimming took off 2 bases at V and 1 base at J, with 6 bases between the two ends. The CDR3 runs 15 residues. CDR3 amino acids: CASSLPDSYNSPLHF. CDR3 DNA: TGTGCCAGCAGCTTACCAGATTCCTATAATTCACCCCTCCACTTT.

This clonotype has only a few counts. The chain combines TRBV20-1 with TRBJ2-5; 12 bases are a match to TRBD2. CDR3 length equals 13 residues. Per germline, CDR1 DFQATT and CDR2 SNEGSKA (reference sequence). The CDR3 sequence is CSTASGGEETQYF. DNA of the CDR3: TGCAGCACAGCTAGCGGGGGGGAGGAGACCCAGTACTTC.

The V and J genes are TRBV6-2 or TRBV6-3 and TRBJ2-1; perhaps TRBD1 as D (5 bases). The CDR3 contains 13 residues. CDR1 and CDR2 from the germline V gene are MNHEY and SVGEGT. V lost 4 bases and J lost 9, with 13 bases in between. CDR3 protein: CASSFAGSSEQFF. CDR3 bases: TGTGCCAGCAGTTTTGCAGGGTCGTCTGAGCAGTTCTTC.

The CDR3 region has the DNA TGCGCCAGCAGCCAAGACGGGCTGCCCGAGGAGACCCAGTACTTC. It is translated as CASSQDGLPEETQYF. V usage is TRBV4-3 and J usage is TRBJ2-5, with unresolved D. Germline V CDR1 and CDR2: LGHNA, YSLEER. CDR3 length: 15 residues. V was cut by 0 bases and J by 5 bases, with 13 bases left in between.

The chain links TRBV9 to TRBJ2-7; 10 nucleotides align to TRBD1. The junction had 5 bases not matched to a gene; V was cut back by 3 bases and J by 5 bases. The CDR3 sequence is 14 residues long. Germline values: CDR1 SGDLS, CDR2 YYNGEE. The CDR3 nucleotides read TGTGCCAGCAGCGCCGAGGGGACAGGGGACGAGCAGTACTTC. Protein sequence: CASSAEGTGDEQYF.

There are a few counts of this clonotype. This chain uses TRBV18 with TRBJ1-1; D unresolved. The ends were cut back, 1 base at V and 5 bases at J, with 17 bases in the middle. CDR3 length: 16 residues. Germline CDR1 reads KGHSH; CDR2 reads LQKENI. The CDR3 is CASSPRGPGLGTEAFF. CDR3 sequence (DNA): TGTGCCAGCTCACCACGCGGACCAGGATTGGGGACTGAAGCTTTCTTT.

This chain joins TRBV5-1 and TRBJ2-7; 8 positions agree with TRBD1. The J segment lost 2 bases and the V segment lost 2 bases, leaving 3 bases of the junction unmatched. The germline V gene encodes CDR1 SGHRS and CDR2 YFSETQ. The CDR3 is 14 residues long. The CDR3 region has the DNA TGCGCCAGCAGCTTCGGACAGGGAACCTACGAGCAGTACTTC. Translated, it gives CASSFGQGTYEQYF. Full variable domain (missing parts from reference TRBV5-1 and TRBJ2-7): KAGVTQTPRYLIKTRGQQVTLSCSPISGHRSVSWYQQTPGQGLQFLFEYFSETQRNKGNFPGRFSGRQFSNSRSEMNVSTLELGDSALYLCASSFGQGTYEQYFGPGTRLTVT.

This clonotype was detected many times. The chain couples TRBV7-9 to TRBJ1-1, with a tentative D call TRBD1 (5 bases). CDR1 is SEHNR, CDR2 FQNEAQ, per germline (reference sequence). This CDR3 spans 14 amino acids. V lost 7 bases to trimming and J lost 4 bases, with 16 bases between them. The CDR3 is CASTRDGTFTEAFF. CDR3 DNA: TGTGCCAGCACCCGGGACGGGACCTTCACTGAAGCTTTCTTT.

This clonotype was counted between two and nine times. This chain links TRBV20-1 with TRBJ1-1, with a tentative D call TRBD1 (6 bases). The CDR3 length is 15 residues. V shed 6 bases and J shed 6 bases, with 23 bases lying between them. Per germline, CDR1 DFQATT and CDR2 SNEGSKA (reference sequence). CDR3 protein: CSAPGTPEGFPEAFF. The DNA of the CDR3 is TGCAGTGCGCCCGGGACACCCGAGGGTTTCCCTGAAGCTTTCTTT.

This clonotype was counted a few times. The chain links TRBV7-8 to TRBJ2-2; 11 nucleotides line up with TRBD2. V lost 5 bases and J lost 4; bases outside the gene matches: 6. Germline V lookup: CDR1 SGHVS, CDR2 FQNEAQ. The CDR3 has 16 residues. CDR3 in amino acids: CASSAFSGGATGELFF. The DNA of the CDR3 is TGTGCCAGCAGCGCCTTTAGCGGGGGGGCCACCGGGGAGCTGTTTTTT.

This sequence joins TRBV20-1 and TRBJ2-4; TRBD1 matches at 7 bases. Germline CDR1 is DFQATT and CDR2 is SNEGSKA (reference sequence). With 5 bases clipped from V and 1 base from J, the junction kept 8 bases outside the gene matches. The CDR3 has 15 residues. The CDR3 spells CSAAPGQSAKNIQYF. CDR3 sequence (DNA): TGCAGTGCTGCGCCGGGACAGTCGGCCAAAAACATTCAGTACTTC.

This chain connects TRBV20-1 to TRBJ2-3, with D unresolved. CDR3 size: 11 residues. V lost 3 bases to trimming and J lost 4 bases, with 5 bases between them. The germline gives CDR1 DFQATT, CDR2 SNEGSKA (reference sequence). CDR3 sequence (DNA): TGCAGTGCTAGCCGAGCAGATACGCAGTATTTT. This translates into CSASRADTQYF.

In its sample, this clonotype was seen many times. This chain connects TRBV12-3 or TRBV12-4 to TRBJ2-7; no definite D call. The V end was cut by 1 base, the J end by 3 bases, with 10 bases between. This CDR3 spans 14 amino acids. Written as DNA, the CDR3 is TGTGCCAGCAGTTTAGGGCTCATAAACTACGAGCAGTACGTC. Its translation is CASSLGLINYEQYV.

This chain uses TRBV5-1 with TRBJ2-3; a weak D match, TRBD2 (6 bases). Germline V gene lookup returns CDR1 SGHRS and CDR2 YFSETQ. The CDR3 loop spans 15 amino acids. Trimming took 3 bases from V and 2 from J, leaving 13 bases between them. The CDR3 sequence is CASSSGLLVTDTQYF. The CDR3 coding sequence is TGCGCCAGCAGCTCGGGACTTCTAGTCACAGATACGCAGTATTTT.

This clonotype was seen ten or more times. This chain uses TRBV24-1 with TRBJ1-6; TRBD1 aligns across 7 bases. Trimming took 12 bases from V and 3 from J; bases not matched to a gene: 10. CDR3 length: 15 residues. From germline, CDR1 is KGHDR and CDR2 SFDVKD. The CDR3 DNA follows: TGTGCCGGATCCCGGGACAGCCGCTATAATTCACCCCTCCACTTT. Its protein product is CAGSRDSRYNSPLHF.

This clonotype occurred a few times. This chain joins TRBV3-2 and TRBJ1-1. TRBV3-2 is classified as a pseudogene. The CDR3 has 14 residues. The CDR3 DNA reads as TGTGCCAGCAGCCCTACAGAGCTGAACACTGAAGCTTTCTTT. Amino acid sequence: CASSPTELNTEAFF.

CDR3: CASGETDLWGTDTQYF. The CDR3, as DNA: TGTGCCAGCGGGGAGACAGACCTTTGGGGCACAGATACGCAGTATTTT. V gene TRBV6-2 or TRBV6-3 combines with J gene TRBJ2-3; perhaps D is TRBD1 or TRBD2 (5 bases each). The germline V gene has CDR1 MNHEY and CDR2 SVGEGT. The ends were cut back, 8 bases at V and 1 base at J, with 19 bases in the middle. The CDR3 spans 16 residues.